One and the same sample provided the 26 T cell receptor beta chains below, sequenced in a study of OX40 agonist ivuxolimab in advanced cancers. Profiling relied on immunoSEQ multiplex PCR, and the TCRdb table lists in-frame clones only, not all of them. The sample has some 40,000 clones, roughly 83% seen once. The material sequenced was CD4+ or CD8+ T cells sorted from blood, taken in a trial of the OX40 agonist ivuxolimab. These receptors were obtained from an adult with an advanced solid tumor such as melanoma, head and neck, liver or kidney cancer.

The J gene is TRBJ2-1, the V gene TRBV11-2; TRBD1 matches at 7 bases. The CDR3 has 13 amino acids. The V gene end was trimmed by 1 base and the J gene end by 7 bases; junction bases not matched to a gene: 1. CDR1 and CDR2 from the germline V gene are SGHAT and FQNNGV. The CDR3 nucleotides read TGTGCCAGCAGCTTAGGACAGGGTAATGAGCAGTTCTTC. It encodes CASSLGQGNEQFF.

This chain joins TRBV19 and TRBJ2-7; 8 positions match TRBD2. The V gene end was trimmed by 3 bases and the J gene end by 0 bases; junction bases not matched to a gene: 4. Germline loops: CDR1 LNHDA, CDR2 SQIVND (reference sequence). CDR3 length equals 15 residues. The CDR3 spells CASSMVAGSSYEQYF. The DNA of the CDR3 is TGTGCCAGTAGTATGGTAGCGGGAAGCTCCTACGAGCAGTACTTC.

The rearrangement uses TRBV10-1 and TRBJ2-6, with D possibly TRBD2 on 5 matching bases. The CDR3 contains 18 residues. Looked up from germline, CDR1 is WNHNN and CDR2 is SYGVQD (reference sequence). V was cut by 4 bases and J by 5 bases, with 21 bases left in between. The CDR3 DNA reads TGCGCCAGCAGTGGGAGGAGAGATCGCACAAGTCGGGCCAACGTCCTGACTTTC. Protein: CASSGRRDRTSRANVLTF.

The gene calls are TRBV14 and TRBJ1-4, with D possibly being TRBD1 (5 bases). Germline assignment: CDR1 SGHDN and CDR2 FVKESK. Trimming took 4 bases from V and 13 from J, leaving 22 bases between them. The CDR3 has 15 amino acids. This chain's CDR3 is CASSREGAGPWGLFF. CDR3 sequence (DNA): TGTGCCAGCAGCCGAGAAGGGGCAGGGCCGTGGGGACTGTTTTTT. The variable domain in full, completed from reference TRBV14 and TRBJ1-4, reads EAGVTQFPSHSVIEKGQTVTLRCDPISGHDNLYWYRRVMGKEIKFLLHFVKESKQDESGMPNNRFLAERTGGTYSTLKVQPAELEDSGVYFCASSREGAGPWGLFFGSGTQLSVL.

This chain connects TRBV2 to TRBJ2-1; possible D gene TRBD2, 5 bases. Germline lookup yields CDR1 SNHLY and CDR2 FYNNEI. The CDR3 has 13 amino acids. Deletions cut 8 bases from V and 5 bases from J, with 13 bases between. The CDR3 DNA follows: TGTGCCAGCCTTGGAGGCGGTCACAATGAGCAGTTCTTC. Amino acids: CASLGGGHNEQFF.

This sequence joins TRBV4-1 and TRBJ1-2; no clear D. CDR3 length: 13 amino acids. V was clipped by 4 bases and J by 8 bases, with 14 bases between them. CDR1 and CDR2 (germline): MGHRA, YSYEKL. The CDR3 nucleotides are TGCGCCAGCAGCCCTAGGACCCTAGGGGGCTACACCTTC. It specifies CASSPRTLGGYTF.

The chain joins TRBV11-2 to TRBJ2-1; D might be TRBD1 (6 bases). CDR3 length equals 13 residues. V lost 8 bases, J lost 3 bases, and 11 bases lay in between. Germline V gene sequence: CDR1 SGHAT, CDR2 FQNNGV. The CDR3 DNA reads as TGTGCCAGCGGCCTGGACAGCTACAATGAGCAGTTCTTC. Translation: CASGLDSYNEQFF.

The V call is TRBV2, the J call TRBJ1-1; D unclear. V was clipped by 1 base and J by 1 base, with 4 bases between them. The CDR3 has 13 residues. Per the germline V gene, CDR1 is SNHLY and CDR2 is FYNNEI. CDR3 nucleotides: TGTGCCAGCAGTGAAGTAGGGAACACTGAAGCTTTCTTT. Translated: CASSEVGNTEAFF.

The chain links TRBV30 to TRBJ2-7; D perhaps matches TRBD1 (6 bases). The germline V and J ends were trimmed by 2 bases and 5 bases, with 10 bases remaining between them. The CDR3 is 12 residues long. Germline CDR1 GTSNPN, CDR2 SVGIG (reference sequence). CDR3 nucleotide sequence: TGTGCCTGGAGTTACAGGGTTCACGAGCAGTACTTC. Protein sequence: CAWSYRVHEQYF.

Here the CDR3 reads CASSQVSSLGSPPVEQYF. The CDR3 region has the DNA TGCGCCAGCAGCCAAGTAAGCTCTCTGGGCTCACCGCCTGTGGAGCAGTACTTC. The chain links TRBV4-1 to TRBJ2-7; D gene uncertain. Trimming took 1 base from V and 7 from J, leaving 26 bases between them. The germline CDR1 and CDR2 sequences are MGHRA and YSYEKL. This CDR3 has 18 amino acids.

The chain employs TRBV6-1 and TRBJ2-1; 7 bases match TRBD1. The V gene end was trimmed by 7 bases and the J gene end by 5 bases; junction bases not matched to a gene: 8. Germline CDR1 reads MNHNS; CDR2 reads SASEGT. The CDR3 consists of 14 residues. The chain's CDR3 is CASTVGQEHNEQFF. CDR3 coding DNA: TGTGCCAGCACCGTTGGACAGGAGCACAATGAGCAGTTCTTC.

V and J are TRBV27 and TRBJ1-1; a weak D match, TRBD1 (6 bases). Germline V gene lookup returns CDR1 MNHEY and CDR2 SMNVEV (reference sequence). The V and J ends lost 3 bases and 11 bases respectively, with 10 bases between them. The CDR3 is 11 amino acids. CDR3 amino acids: CASSFGDTAFF. The CDR3 region has the DNA TGTGCCAGCAGTTTTGGGGACACGGCTTTCTTT.

This rearrangement joins TRBV6-1 to TRBJ2-5; 12 bases are shared with TRBD2. Germline CDR1 and CDR2: MNHNS and SASEGT. V trimming: 7 bases; J trimming: 5 bases; junction bases outside the gene matches: 8. The CDR3 has 15 amino acids. For the CDR3, the DNA is TGTGCCAGCACGACTAGCGGGAGTCCGGTTGAGACCCAGTACTTC. Protein: CASTTSGSPVETQYF.

The chain links TRBV10-2 to TRBJ2-2; 10 bases map to TRBD2. Germline assignment: CDR1 WSHSY and CDR2 SAAADI. This CDR3 has 16 residues. Trimming cost V 7 bases and J 5 bases; bases outside gene matches: 10. The CDR3 region is CASTPAGGPRTGELFF. The CDR3 bases are TGCGCCAGCACCCCAGCGGGGGGGCCAAGAACCGGGGAGCTGTTTTTT.

The chain links TRBV4-1 to TRBJ1-1, with D possibly matching TRBD1 (5 bases). The CDR3 has 12 amino acids. Germline V gene lookup returns CDR1 MGHRA and CDR2 YSYEKL. Deletions cut 1 base from V and 10 bases from J, with 10 bases between. The CDR3 is CASSQGTSGAFF. The CDR3, as DNA: TGCGCCAGCAGCCAAGGGACAAGCGGAGCTTTCTTT.

The V and J genes are TRBV20-1 and TRBJ2-3; no definite D call. The CDR3 loop spans 11 amino acids. Trimming removed 5 bases at V and 3 bases at J, with 6 bases between. Germline CDR1 DFQATT, CDR2 SNEGSKA (reference sequence). CDR3 amino acids: CSARQTDTQYF. In nucleotides, the CDR3 is TGCAGTGCTCGTCAGACAGATACGCAGTATTTT.

Notes on this clone: One junction end does not reproduce the germline sequence, and a read error may be involved. At the DNA level, this CDR3 is encoded by other sequences in the same sample as well. V and J are TRBV7-9 and TRBJ2-3, with 9 bases lining up with TRBD1. The CDR3 extends over 16 amino acids. Looked up from germline, CDR1 is SEHNR and CDR2 is FQNEAQ (reference sequence). The CDR3 region is CASSIAQGAHTDTQYF. The DNA for the CDR3 is TGTGCTAGCAGCATCGCACAGGGGGCTCACACAGATACGCAGTATTTT.

CDR3 loop: CASSVVGSAGNTIYF. Written as DNA, the CDR3 is TGTGCCAGCAGCGTAGTAGGGAGTGCCGGAAACACCATATATTTT. The V and J genes are TRBV9 and TRBJ1-3; D is undetermined. This CDR3 contains 15 residues. V dropped 0 bases and J dropped 4 bases, with 11 bases sitting between them. Germline V gives CDR1 SGDLS, CDR2 YYNGEE.

The rearrangement joins TRBV7-9 to TRBJ2-7; tentatively, D is TRBD2 (5 bases). CDR1 is SEHNR, CDR2 FQNEAQ, per germline (reference sequence). This CDR3 is 13 amino acids long. V was clipped by 5 bases and J by 0 bases, with 8 bases between them. The CDR3 DNA reads TGTGCCAGCAGCCCAACTAGCTCCTACGAGCAGTACTTC. Amino acid sequence: CASSPTSSYEQYF.

V and J are TRBV7-9 and TRBJ2-7, with D possibly TRBD1 on 6 matching bases. CDR1 and CDR2 (germline): SEHNR, FQNEAQ (reference sequence). The CDR3 consists of 12 residues. V shed 0 bases and J shed 7 bases, with 7 bases lying between them. The CDR3 nucleotides read TGTGCCAGCAGCTTAGCAGGGGGAGAGCAGTACTTC. It is translated as CASSLAGGEQYF.

The chain joins TRBV28 to TRBJ2-7; TRBD2 agrees at 9 bases. CDR3 size: 17 residues. Losses at the gene ends were 7 bases for V and 2 bases for J; bases not matched to a gene: 15. Germline CDR1 is MDHEN and CDR2 is SYDVKM. The CDR3 DNA reads TGTGCCAGCACCCCGGATAGTAGCGGGAGAGCGGCCTACGAGCAGTACTTC. It is translated as CASTPDSSGRAAYEQYF.

The chain recombines TRBV28 with TRBJ2-1, with D perhaps given as TRBD1 or TRBD2 (5 bases each). Trimming stripped 4 bases from V and 9 bases from J, with 10 bases between. The CDR3 has 12 amino acids. Germline CDR1 and CDR2: MDHEN and SYDVKM. The CDR3 protein is CASSSWDGEQFF. The CDR3 DNA reads TGTGCCAGCAGTTCATGGGACGGTGAGCAGTTCTTC.

V gene TRBV25-1 combines with J gene TRBJ2-2; TRBD1 matches 8 bases. This CDR3 comprises 17 residues. Per germline, CDR1 MGHDK and CDR2 SYGVNS. V lost 4 bases, J lost 1 base, and 8 bases stayed unmatched. The CDR3 sequence is CASSGFGGTGNTGELFF. The CDR3 DNA reads as TGTGCCAGCAGTGGATTCGGAGGGACAGGGAACACCGGGGAGCTGTTTTTT.

The V gene is TRBV5-6, the J gene TRBJ1-5; no clear D. Trimming left V 4 bases short and J 3 bases short, with 20 bases between. The CDR3 has 17 residues. Germline CDR1 reads SGHDT; CDR2 reads YYEEEE. The CDR3 bases are TGTGCCAGCAGCCCGTGGTTTGAAAGGGTCGACAATCAGCCCCAGCATTTT. Protein product: CASSPWFERVDNQPQHF.

This clone was counted a single time. This rearrangement joins TRBV2 to TRBJ1-2; 9 bases are a match to TRBD1. This CDR3 region has 16 residues. CDR1 is SNHLY and CDR2 is FYNNEI in the germline V gene. Trimming at V came to 2 bases and at J to 5 bases, leaving 9 bases not matched to a gene. The CDR3 sequence: CASSEFGDRDIYGYTF. In nucleotides, the CDR3 is TGTGCCAGCAGTGAATTTGGGGACAGGGACATTTATGGCTACACCTTC.

The chain employs TRBV9 and TRBJ2-1; 13 bases fit TRBD2. The ends lost 4 bases at V and 6 bases at J; junction bases unmatched: 7. Germline V gene lookup returns CDR1 SGDLS and CDR2 YYNGEE. The CDR3 contains 16 residues. DNA for the CDR3: TGTGCCAGCAGCTTACTAGCGGGAGGGACTACCAATGAGCAGTTCTTC. It is translated as CASSLLAGGTTNEQFF.